This TCR beta chain was profiled in a study of blood T cell repertoires in COVID-19. For the study at large: The study drew acute and convalescent COVID-19 samples from the United States, Italy and Spain.

Germline-derived CDR1 and CDR2 are MNHEY and SVGAGI. The V and J ends lost 6 bases and 5 bases, in that order; junction bases with no gene match: 6. This CDR3 contains 13 residues. TCRdb's table, derived via immunoSEQ multiplex PCR, lists solely in-frame clones and lacks some. The table lists more than 65,000 clones, roughly 89% of them singletons, with 5.4% in the top ten. The chain couples TRBV6-5 to TRBJ1-2; 7 bases are a match to TRBD1. This TCR was sampled from a man aged 55 to 70 with acute or convalescent COVID-19. The material sequenced was peripheral blood. The CDR3 region has the DNA TGTGCCAGCAGGGTGGGACAGCTATATGGCTACACCTTC. Amino acids: CASRVGQLYGYTF.